This is a list of T cell receptor beta chains from one sample in a study of T-cell reconstitution after alpha-beta-depleted transplantation in children. TCRdb ran MiXCR on the PCR reads and lists one entry per CDR3 protein. The table lists hundreds of thousands of distinct CDR3 sequences, roughly 15% of them singletons. The specimen comprised PBMCs from the stem cell graft donor, sampled from the stem cell graft. These receptors all come from a human donor who donated a stem cell graft to a child with acute myeloid leukemia. Each CDR3 is given with its conserved first and last residue. A D gene is named only where the DNA matches it firmly. A row's size may be missing; if present it is once, few, many or a size class.

size: .; J: TRBJ2-3; D: .; V: TRBV6-5; DNA: TGTGCCAGCAGTTACGACGAAACAGATACGCAGTATTTT; CDR3: CASSYDETDTQYF
size: .; J: TRBJ2-5; D: .; V: TRBV6-2/TRBV6-3; DNA: TGTGCCAGCAGTTACGGGGCGACAGTAGGAGAGACCCAGTACTTC; CDR3: CASSYGATVGETQYF
size: many; J: TRBJ1-2; D: .; V: TRBV15; DNA: TGTGCCACCAGCAGGCAGTCTGATGGCTACACCTTC; CDR3: CATSRQSDGYTF
size: .; J: TRBJ1-3; D: .; V: TRBV7-2; DNA: TGTGCCAGCAGGGCTGAGGGAAACACCATATATTTT; CDR3: CASRAEGNTIYF
size: many; J: TRBJ2-3; D: .; V: TRBV29-1; DNA: TGCAGCGTGTTGGGGACACGGAGCACAGATACGCAGTATTTT; CDR3: CSVLGTRSTDTQYF
size: .; J: TRBJ1-2; D: .; V: TRBV5-5; DNA: TGTGCCAGCATCCATCAGGGGTATGGCTACACCTTC; CDR3: CASIHQGYGYTF
size: many; J: TRBJ2-3; D: TRBD2; V: TRBV20-1; DNA: TGCAGTGCTCGACTAGCGGGGATCACAGATACGCAGTATTTT; CDR3: CSARLAGITDTQYF
size: many; J: TRBJ1-1; D: TRBD1; V: TRBV20-1; DNA: TGCAGTGCTAGGGCCACAGGGGCGGACACTGAAGCTTTCTTT; CDR3: CSARATGADTEAFF
size: few; J: TRBJ2-1; D: .; V: TRBV15; DNA: TGTGCCACCAGCAGAGTGCCCCTTACAACAGGGAATGAGCAGTTCTTC; CDR3: CATSRVPLTTGNEQFF
size: few; J: TRBJ2-1; D: TRBD2; V: TRBV7-9; DNA: TGTGCCAGCAAGGGACTAGGGGACAATGAGCAGTTCTTC; CDR3: CASKGLGDNEQFF
size: many; J: TRBJ1-1; D: .; V: TRBV20-1; DNA: TGCAGTGCTAGAGATGACGGGTACACTGAAGCTTTCTTT; CDR3: CSARDDGYTEAFF
size: once; J: TRBJ2-7; D: TRBD1; V: TRBV12-3/TRBV12-4; DNA: TGTGCCAGCAACTTCTTGGGACAGGGGGCTGAGCAGTACTTC; CDR3: CASNFLGQGAEQYF